Sequencing of this T cell receptor beta chain was carried out in a study of T cell changes during pregnancy in multiple sclerosis. V was pared by 5 bases and J by 3 bases, with 4 bases of the junction left unmatched. The CDR3 is made up of 15 amino acids. Germline CDR1 and CDR2: PRHDT and FYEKMQ (reference sequence). Some clones are missing from TCRdb's copy, which holds only in-frame ones; the method was immunoSEQ multiplex PCR. The table has about 67,000 clones, 90% to 95% seen once; the top ten hold almost 1.5%. V and J are TRBV13 and TRBJ2-7; 13 nucleotides line up with TRBD2. Here the sequenced sample was peripheral blood, taken in the second trimester of pregnancy. The sequence derives from a female donor with multiple sclerosis, enrolled in a pregnancy study. In nucleotides, the CDR3 is TGTGCCAGCAGCCCGGGACTAGCGGGACTCTACGAGCAGTACTTC. This codes for CASSPGLAGLYEQYF.